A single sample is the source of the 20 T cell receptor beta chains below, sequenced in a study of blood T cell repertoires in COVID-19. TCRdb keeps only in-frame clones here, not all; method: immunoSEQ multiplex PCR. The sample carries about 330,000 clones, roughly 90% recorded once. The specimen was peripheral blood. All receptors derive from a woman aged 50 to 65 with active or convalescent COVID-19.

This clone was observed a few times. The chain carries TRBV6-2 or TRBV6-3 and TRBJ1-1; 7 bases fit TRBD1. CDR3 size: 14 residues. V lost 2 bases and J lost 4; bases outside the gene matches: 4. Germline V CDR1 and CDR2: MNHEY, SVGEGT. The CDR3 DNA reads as TGTGCCAGCAGTTACAGAGACAGGGCCACTGAAGCTTTCTTT. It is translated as CASSYRDRATEAFF.

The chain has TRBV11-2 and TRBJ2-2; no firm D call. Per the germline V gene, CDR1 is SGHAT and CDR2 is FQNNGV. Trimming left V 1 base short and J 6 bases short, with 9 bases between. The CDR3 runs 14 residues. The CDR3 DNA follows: TGTGCCAGCAGCTTAGTAGCCTATTCCGGGGAGCTGTTTTTT. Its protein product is CASSLVAYSGELFF.

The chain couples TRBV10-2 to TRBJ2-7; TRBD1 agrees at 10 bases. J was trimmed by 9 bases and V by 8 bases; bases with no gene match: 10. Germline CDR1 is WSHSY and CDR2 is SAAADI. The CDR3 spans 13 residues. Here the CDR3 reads CASGDRQGARQYF. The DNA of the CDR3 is TGCGCCAGCGGGGATCGACAGGGGGCGCGGCAGTACTTC.

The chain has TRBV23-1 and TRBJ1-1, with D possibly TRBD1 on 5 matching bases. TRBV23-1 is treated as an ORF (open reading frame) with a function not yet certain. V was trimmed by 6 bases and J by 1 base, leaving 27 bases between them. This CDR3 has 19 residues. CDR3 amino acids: CASREHPRWTRRRNTEAFF. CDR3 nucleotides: TGCGCCAGCAGAGAACATCCGCGGTGGACAAGGAGAAGGAACACTGAAGCTTTCTTT.

The CDR3 region is CASSFTGDSNEQFF. The CDR3 region has the DNA TGTGCCAGCAGCTTTACAGGGGATTCTAATGAGCAGTTCTTC. The chain recombines TRBV7-9 with TRBJ2-1; 7 bases are shared with TRBD1. The CDR3 consists of 14 residues. V trimming: 3 bases; J trimming: 7 bases; junction bases outside the gene matches: 6. The germline V gene has CDR1 SEHNR and CDR2 FQNEAQ (reference sequence).

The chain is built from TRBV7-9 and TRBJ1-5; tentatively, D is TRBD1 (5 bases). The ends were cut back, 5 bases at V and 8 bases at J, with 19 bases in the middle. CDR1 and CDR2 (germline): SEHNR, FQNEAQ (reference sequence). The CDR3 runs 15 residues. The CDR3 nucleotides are TGTGCCAGCAGCCCCGGGACTAAAGGATTTGAGCCCCAGCATTTT. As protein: CASSPGTKGFEPQHF.

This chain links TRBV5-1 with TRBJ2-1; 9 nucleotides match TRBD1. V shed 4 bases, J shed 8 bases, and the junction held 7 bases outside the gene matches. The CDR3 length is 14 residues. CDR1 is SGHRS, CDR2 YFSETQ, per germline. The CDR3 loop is CASSAWTGVYEQFF. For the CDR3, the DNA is TGCGCCAGCAGCGCTTGGACAGGGGTGTATGAGCAGTTCTTC.

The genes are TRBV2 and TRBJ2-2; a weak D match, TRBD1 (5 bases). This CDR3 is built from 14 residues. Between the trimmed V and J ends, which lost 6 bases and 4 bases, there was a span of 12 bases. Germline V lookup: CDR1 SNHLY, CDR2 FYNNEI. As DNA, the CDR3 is TGTGCCAGCAGGAGAACAGGTTCCACCGGGGAGCTGTTTTTT. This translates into CASRRTGSTGELFF.

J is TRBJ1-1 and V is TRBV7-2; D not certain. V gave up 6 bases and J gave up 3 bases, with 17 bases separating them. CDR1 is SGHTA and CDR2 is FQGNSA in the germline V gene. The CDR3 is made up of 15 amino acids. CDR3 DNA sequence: TGTGCCAGCAGGTTTCTGGGGAGTGCGCACACTGAAGCTTTCTTT. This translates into CASRFLGSAHTEAFF.

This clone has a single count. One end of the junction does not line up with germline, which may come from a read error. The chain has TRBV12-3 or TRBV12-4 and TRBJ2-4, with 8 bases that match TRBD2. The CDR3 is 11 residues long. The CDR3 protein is CASSTGLAPNF. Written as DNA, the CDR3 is TGTGCCAGCAGTACTGGACTAGCCCCTAACTTC.

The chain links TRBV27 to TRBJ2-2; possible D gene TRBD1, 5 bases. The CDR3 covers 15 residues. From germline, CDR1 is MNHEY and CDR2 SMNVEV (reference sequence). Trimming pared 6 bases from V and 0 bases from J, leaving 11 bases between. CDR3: CASSLRVTNTGELFF. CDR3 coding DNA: TGTGCCAGCAGCCTCAGGGTTACGAACACCGGGGAGCTGTTTTTT.

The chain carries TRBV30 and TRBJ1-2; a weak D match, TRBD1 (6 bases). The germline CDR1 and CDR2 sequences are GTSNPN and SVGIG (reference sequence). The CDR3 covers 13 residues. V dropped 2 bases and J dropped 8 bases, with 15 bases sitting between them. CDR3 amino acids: CAWSRGTWGGYTF. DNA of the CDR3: TGTGCCTGGAGTAGGGGGACATGGGGCGGCTACACCTTC.

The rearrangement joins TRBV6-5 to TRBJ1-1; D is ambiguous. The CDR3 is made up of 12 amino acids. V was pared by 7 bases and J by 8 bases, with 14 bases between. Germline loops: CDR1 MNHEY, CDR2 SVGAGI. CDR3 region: CASILVSAEAFF. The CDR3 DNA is TGTGCCAGCATTCTAGTTTCGGCGGAAGCTTTCTTT.

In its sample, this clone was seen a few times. CDR3 nucleotides: TGTGCCAGCAGTTTTTTCTTGTCGGACAGCCAAAAACTGTTTTTT. Its translation is CASSFFLSDSQKLFF. This chain connects TRBV27 to TRBJ1-4; the D gene is possibly TRBD1 (6 bases). The V gene lost 3 bases and the J gene lost 9 bases, with 17 bases spanning the gap. Germline V gives CDR1 MNHEY, CDR2 SMNVEV (reference sequence). The CDR3 totals 15 residues.

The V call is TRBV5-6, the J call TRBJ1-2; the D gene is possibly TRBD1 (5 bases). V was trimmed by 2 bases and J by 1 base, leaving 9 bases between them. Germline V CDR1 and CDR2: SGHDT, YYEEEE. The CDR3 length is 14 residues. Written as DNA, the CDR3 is TGTGCCAGCAGCTTAGACGGGGGTAACTATGGCTACACCTTC. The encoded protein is CASSLDGGNYGYTF.

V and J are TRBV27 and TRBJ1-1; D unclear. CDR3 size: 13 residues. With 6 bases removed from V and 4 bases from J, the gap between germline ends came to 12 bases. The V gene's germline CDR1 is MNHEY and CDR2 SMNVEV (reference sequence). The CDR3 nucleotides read TGTGCCAGCAGCCCTATGGGCAGCACTGAAGCTTTCTTT. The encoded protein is CASSPMGSTEAFF.

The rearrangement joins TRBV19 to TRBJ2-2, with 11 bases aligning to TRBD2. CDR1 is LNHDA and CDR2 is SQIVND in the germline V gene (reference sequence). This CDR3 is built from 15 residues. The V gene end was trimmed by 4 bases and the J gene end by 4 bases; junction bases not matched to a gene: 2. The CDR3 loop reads CASSKLAGGTGELFF. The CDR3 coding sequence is TGTGCCAGTAGTAAGCTAGCGGGGGGCACCGGGGAGCTGTTTTTT.

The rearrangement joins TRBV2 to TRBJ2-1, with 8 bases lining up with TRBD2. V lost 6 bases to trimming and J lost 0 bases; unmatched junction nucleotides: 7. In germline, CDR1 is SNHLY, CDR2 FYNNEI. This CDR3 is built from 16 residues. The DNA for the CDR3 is TGTGCCAGCAGGTCCACTAGCGGTAACTCCTACAATGAGCAGTTCTTC. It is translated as CASRSTSGNSYNEQFF.

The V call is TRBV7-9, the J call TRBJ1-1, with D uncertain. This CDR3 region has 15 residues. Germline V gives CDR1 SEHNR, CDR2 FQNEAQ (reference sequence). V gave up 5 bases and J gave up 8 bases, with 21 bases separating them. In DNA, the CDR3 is TGTGCCAGCAGCCCCCCCGGACGGAAAACGGGGGAAGCTTTCTTT. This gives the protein CASSPPGRKTGEAFF.

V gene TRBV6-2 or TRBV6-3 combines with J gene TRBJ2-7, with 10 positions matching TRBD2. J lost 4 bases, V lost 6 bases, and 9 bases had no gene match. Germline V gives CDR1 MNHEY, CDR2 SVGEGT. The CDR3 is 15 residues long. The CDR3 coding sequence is TGTGCCAGCAGCACTAGCGGGGCCCGAGGATACGAGCAGTACTTC. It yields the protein CASSTSGARGYEQYF.